These 18 T cell receptor beta chains were all obtained from the same sample, sequenced in a study of T cell repertoires in ileal Crohn's disease. Sequenced by immunoSEQ multiplex PCR; TCRdb stores in-frame clones only, minus some. The sample lists some 28,000 clones, around 80% seen once, with under 20% in the top ten. Sequencing was performed on ileal tissue. The receptors originated from an adult with Crohn's disease.

The genes are TRBV10-3 and TRBJ1-1; D is uncertain. The CDR3 totals 14 residues. Germline V gives CDR1 ENHRY, CDR2 SYGVKD. Trimming removed 0 bases from V and 0 bases from J, with 5 bases in between. The CDR3 sequence: CAISESRMNTEAFF. The CDR3, as DNA: TGTGCCATCAGTGAGTCGCGGATGAACACTGAAGCTTTCTTT.

This chain joins TRBV4-2 and TRBJ1-2; D is uncertain. There are 14 residues in the CDR3. The germline V and J ends were trimmed by 1 base and 8 bases, with 14 bases remaining between them. CDR1 and CDR2 from the germline V gene are LGHNA and YNFKEQ. As DNA, the CDR3 is TGTGCCAGCAGCCAAGGGTCGGCAGGAGGAGGCTACACCTTC. Protein product: CASSQGSAGGGYTF.

The rearrangement joins TRBV28 to TRBJ2-7; 9 bases fit TRBD1. CDR3 size: 17 residues. J gave up 6 bases and V 4 bases, and 16 bases lay outside the gene matches. Germline CDR1 is MDHEN and CDR2 is SYDVKM. The CDR3 DNA sequence: TGTGCCAGCAGTTCTCCGCAGGCAGGACAGGGGCCGTGCGAGCAGTACTTC. As protein: CASSSPQAGQGPCEQYF.

The chain combines TRBV4-2 with TRBJ2-7; 8 bases are shared with TRBD2. Per germline, CDR1 LGHNA and CDR2 YNFKEQ. Trimming took 4 bases from V and 5 from J; bases not matched to a gene: 13. The CDR3 loop spans 16 amino acids. The CDR3 DNA sequence: TGTGCCAGCAGCCCCCTGCGGGGACTAGAGTTCCACGAGCAGTACTTC. Protein sequence: CASSPLRGLEFHEQYF.

The rearrangement links TRBV5-1 to TRBJ2-3, with 7 bases fitting TRBD2. CDR3 length: 15 residues. With V trimmed by 4 bases and J by 2 bases, 7 bases remained unmatched. CDR1 SGHRS and CDR2 YFSETQ come from the germline V gene. CDR3 protein: CASSPQRGDTDTQYF. CDR3 sequence (DNA): TGCGCCAGCAGCCCGCAGCGGGGTGACACAGATACGCAGTATTTT. The full variable domain, completed using reference TRBV5-1 and TRBJ2-3, is KAGVTQTPRYLIKTRGQQVTLSCSPISGHRSVSWYQQTPGQGLQFLFEYFSETQRNKGNFPGRFSGRQFSNSRSEMNVSTLELGDSALYLCASSPQRGDTDTQYFGPGTRLTVL.

Comments on this clone: The sample contains more than one DNA sequence encoding this CDR3. The V and J genes are TRBV5-1 and TRBJ1-5; 8 bases agree with TRBD1. This CDR3 spans 14 amino acids. Germline V gene lookup returns CDR1 SGHRS and CDR2 YFSETQ. Unmatched junction bases numbered 4, after V lost 5 bases and J lost 3 bases. CDR3 region: CASSSTGDNQPQHF. The CDR3 region has the DNA TGCGCCAGCAGTTCGACAGGGGACAATCAGCCCCAGCATTTT.

This clone appeared once. Mismatch with germline at one junction end may stem from a read error. The rearrangement links TRBV11-1 to TRBJ1-1; D uncertain. This CDR3 comprises 14 residues. Germline lookup yields CDR1 SGHAT and CDR2 FQDESV (reference sequence). CDR3 residues: CASSLGPSNTEAFF. The CDR3 DNA is TGTGCCAGCAGTTTAGGGCCGTCGAACACTGAAGCTTTCTTT.

V usage is TRBV30 and J usage is TRBJ1-1, with D possibly matching TRBD1 (5 bases). This CDR3 has 15 amino acids. V lost 0 bases and J lost 0, with 11 bases in between. Germline values: CDR1 GTSNPN, CDR2 SVGIG (reference sequence). In DNA form, the CDR3 reads TGTGCCTGGAGTGTACGGGCAGGGATGAACACTGAAGCTTTCTTT. This codes for CAWSVRAGMNTEAFF.

The chain joins TRBV5-6 to TRBJ2-3; 9 bases agree with TRBD1. This CDR3 contains 16 residues. J gave up 3 bases and V 3 bases, and 8 bases lay outside the gene matches. The germline V gene has CDR1 SGHDT and CDR2 YYEEEE. The CDR3 region has the DNA TGTGCCAGCAGCTACTTCGGGACAGGGATGACAGATACGCAGTATTTT. This encodes CASSYFGTGMTDTQYF. The variable domain in full, completed from reference TRBV5-6 and TRBJ2-3, reads DAGVTQSPTHLIKTRGQQVTLRCSPKSGHDTVSWYQQALGQGPQFIFQYYEEEERQRGNFPDRFSGHQFPNYSSELNVNALLLGDSALYLCASSYFGTGMTDTQYFGPGTRLTVL.

The chain has TRBV2 and TRBJ1-4; D gene ambiguous. Germline CDR1 SNHLY, CDR2 FYNNEI. This CDR3 is 15 amino acids long. V was cut by 3 bases and J by 0 bases, with 8 bases left in between. DNA for the CDR3: TGTGCCAGCAGTGAGGGCAGGACAACTAATGAAAAACTGTTTTTT. It codes for CASSEGRTTNEKLFF.

This chain joins TRBV6-1 and TRBJ2-3, with 14 bases identical to TRBD2. Unmatched junction bases numbered 13, after V lost 2 bases and J lost 6 bases. The CDR3 runs to 19 residues. The germline V gene has CDR1 MNHNS and CDR2 SASEGT. CDR3 protein: CASSEIPGLAGATGDTQYF. DNA of the CDR3: TGTGCCAGCAGTGAAATCCCGGGACTAGCGGGGGCCACGGGGGATACGCAGTATTTT.

The rearrangement uses TRBV4-1 and TRBJ2-7, with D possibly TRBD1 on 6 matching bases. Germline V gene data show CDR1 as MGHRA and CDR2 as YSYEKL. CDR3 length: 15 residues. Trimming shortened V by 0 bases and J by 3 bases, and 12 bases separated the two germline ends. The CDR3 is CASSQESSGDYEQYF. Here the CDR3 DNA reads TGCGCCAGCAGCCAAGAGTCATCAGGGGACTACGAGCAGTACTTC.

The CDR3 spells CASSLGQGKRSGYTF. CDR3 nucleotide sequence: TGTGCCAGCAGCTTAGGTCAGGGGAAGAGAAGTGGCTACACCTTC. The genes are TRBV7-6 and TRBJ1-2; tentative D call: TRBD1 (6 bases). Germline CDR1 reads SGHVS; CDR2 reads FNYEAQ. CDR3 length equals 15 residues. V was clipped by 1 base and J by 7 bases, with 16 bases between them.

CDR3 sequence: CASSQGLAGALEETQYF. DNA for the CDR3: TGTGCCAGCAGCCAAGGGCTAGCGGGAGCTTTGGAAGAGACCCAGTACTTC. The chain is built from TRBV4-2 and TRBJ2-5, with 10 bases identical to TRBD2. The CDR3 sequence is 17 residues long. Trimming removed 1 base from V and 3 bases from J; junction bases left unmatched: 8. Germline V gene data show CDR1 as LGHNA and CDR2 as YNFKEQ.

This CDR3 reads CASSLGQKETQYF. The CDR3 region has the DNA TGCGCCAGCAGCTTGGGGCAGAAAGAGACCCAGTACTTC. The chain couples TRBV5-1 to TRBJ2-5; the D is unclear. Germline V CDR1 and CDR2: SGHRS, YFSETQ. This CDR3 region has 13 residues. The V end was cut by 0 bases, the J end by 3 bases, with 6 bases between.

This clone was observed a handful of times. In DNA form, the CDR3 reads TGTGCCAGCAGCGCAGGGGTTAACTATGGCTACACCTTC. It translates to CASSAGVNYGYTF. This chain joins TRBV9 and TRBJ1-2; D perhaps matches TRBD1 (6 bases). The CDR3 contains 13 residues. Trimming removed 3 bases from V and 1 base from J, with 7 bases in between. Germline CDR1 is SGDLS and CDR2 is YYNGEE.

The chain combines TRBV30 with TRBJ1-5, with TRBD1 matching over 9 bases. J gave up 7 bases and V 8 bases, and 9 bases lay outside the gene matches. The CDR3 covers 13 residues. The V gene's germline CDR1 is GTSNPN and CDR2 SVGIG (reference sequence). CDR3 region: CAMSTGGKQPQHF. In DNA, the CDR3 is TGTGCCATGTCGACAGGGGGAAAACAGCCCCAGCATTTT.

The chain combines TRBV4-3 with TRBJ1-2; possible D gene TRBD1, 6 bases. The ends were cut back, 1 base at V and 3 bases at J, with 18 bases in the middle. Germline lookup yields CDR1 LGHNA and CDR2 YSLEER. CDR3 length: 17 amino acids. The CDR3 DNA follows: TGCGCCAGCAGCCAAGTTAGGTCTTGGGGGGGCGACTATGGCTACACCTTC. As protein: CASSQVRSWGGDYGYTF.